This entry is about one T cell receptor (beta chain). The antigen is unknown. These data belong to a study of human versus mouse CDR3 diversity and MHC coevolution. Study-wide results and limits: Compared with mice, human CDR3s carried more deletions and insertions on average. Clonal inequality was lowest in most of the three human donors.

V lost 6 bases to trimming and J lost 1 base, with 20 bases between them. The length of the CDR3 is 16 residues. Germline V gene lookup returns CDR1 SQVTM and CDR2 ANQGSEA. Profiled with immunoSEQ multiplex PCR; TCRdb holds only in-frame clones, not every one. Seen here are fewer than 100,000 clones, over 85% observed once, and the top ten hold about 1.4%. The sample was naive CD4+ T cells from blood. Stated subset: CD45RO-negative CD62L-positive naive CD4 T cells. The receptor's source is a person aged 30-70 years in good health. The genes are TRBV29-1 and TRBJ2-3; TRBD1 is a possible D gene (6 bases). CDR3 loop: CSVGKQGVRGTDTQYF. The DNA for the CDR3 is TGCAGCGTGGGGAAACAGGGTGTACGGGGCACAGATACGCAGTATTTT.